Listed below are T cell receptor beta chains from one sample, sequenced in a study of blood T cell repertoires in COVID-19. Here immunoSEQ multiplex PCR was the method, and the copy in TCRdb shows in-frame clones only, minus some. Of about 200,000 clones detected, roughly nine tenths appear once; the ten largest clones hold approximately 7.6%. What was sequenced was PBMCs or T cells enriched from blood (not recorded which). All receptors derive from a woman between 18 and 29 years old who had recovered from COVID-19. The CDR3 runs from the conserved cysteine through the conserved F or W. The order of the fields is D gene, clone size, V gene, J gene, CDR3 protein, CDR3 DNA. The D gene is left open where the match is weak. Only some rows state a clone size, as once, few, many or a class for expanded clones.

.,.,TRBV28,TRBJ1-5,CASRNGGAYGNQPQHF,TGTGCCAGCCGCAACGGGGGGGCGTATGGCAATCAGCCCCAGCATTTT
.,.,TRBV12-3/TRBV12-4,TRBJ2-7,CASSRQSYEQYF,TGTGCCAGCAGTAGACAGTCCTACGAGCAGTACTTC
.,.,TRBV27,TRBJ1-6,CASSLSVDSPLHF,TGTGCCAGCAGTTTATCCGTCGATTCACCCCTCCACTTT
.,.,TRBV6-5,TRBJ1-1,CASSYGGNMNTEAFF,TGTGCCAGCAGTTACGGGGGGAACATGAACACTGAAGCTTTCTTT
.,few,TRBV5-8,TRBJ1-6,CASTQRGSNSPLHF,TGTGCCAGCACCCAACGAGGAAGTAATTCACCCCTCCACTTT
.,.,TRBV12-3/TRBV12-4,TRBJ1-2,CASSLPPRTKAF,TGTGCCAGCAGTCTACCCCCCAGGACTAAGGCCTTC
.,.,TRBV4-1,TRBJ2-3,CASSQERVARGVSDTQYF,TGCGCCAGCAGCCAAGAACGCGTGGCCCGCGGGGTTTCAGATACGCAGTATTTT
.,.,TRBV12-3/TRBV12-4,TRBJ1-2,CASSLGPQGGYTF,TGTGCCAGCAGTTTGGGGCCGCAGGGTGGCTACACCTTC
TRBD1,.,TRBV9,TRBJ1-1,CASSGKQGAITEAFF,TGTGCCAGCAGCGGAAAACAGGGGGCGATTACTGAAGCTTTCTTT
.,.,TRBV6-1,TRBJ1-1,CASSEGGQGPAFF,TGTGCCAGCAGTGAAGGGGGGCAGGGACCTGCTTTCTTT
.,once,TRBV7-9,TRBJ2-2,CASSPLSGELFF,TGTGCCAGCAGCCCACTCTCCGGGGAGCTGTTTTTT
.,few,TRBV6-5,TRBJ1-4,CASSQANEKLFF,TGTGCCAGCTCCCAGGCTAATGAAAAACTGTTTTTT
.,.,TRBV4-1,TRBJ2-7,CASSQAEGTGEQYF,TGCGCCAGCAGCCAAGCCGAGGGCACGGGGGAGCAGTACTTC
.,.,TRBV29-1,TRBJ2-7,CSVEVQGPRLFYEQYF,TGCAGCGTTGAAGTTCAGGGCCCTCGTCTATTTTACGAGCAGTACTTC
TRBD2,.,TRBV29-1,TRBJ2-1,CSAIDSGGSNEQFF,TGCAGCGCAATTGACAGCGGGGGGTCCAATGAGCAGTTCTTC
.,.,TRBV27,TRBJ2-1,CASSWDVGGNEQFF,TGTGCCAGCAGTTGGGACGTCGGAGGGAATGAGCAGTTCTTC
.,.,TRBV30,TRBJ1-2,CAWTLTGAYGYTF,TGTGCCTGGACTCTAACAGGAGCTTATGGCTACACCTTC
TRBD1,once,TRBV28,TRBJ2-2,CASSFRQTGSTGELFF,TGTGCCAGCAGTTTTAGACAGACAGGGAGCACCGGGGAGCTGTTTTTT
TRBD2,.,TRBV27,TRBJ2-1,CASSLFSSGRNEQFF,TGTGCCAGCAGTTTATTTTCTAGCGGACGCAATGAGCAGTTCTTC
.,.,TRBV28,TRBJ1-2,CASSFGFRYGYTF,TGTGCCAGCAGTTTCGGGTTTCGATATGGCTACACCTTC
TRBD1,once,TRBV5-1,TRBJ1-2,CASSSGGPNIYGYTF,TGCGCCAGCAGCTCAGGGGGGCCGAACATTTATGGCTACACCTTC
.,.,TRBV4-1,TRBJ1-4,CASSQWHSEKLFF,TGCGCCAGCAGCCAATGGCACAGCGAAAAACTGTTTTTT
.,.,TRBV3-1/TRBV3-2,TRBJ2-2,CASSHYSDTGELFF,TGTGCCAGCAGCCATTACTCGGACACCGGGGAGCTGTTTTTT
.,.,TRBV28,TRBJ1-2,CASSLSITNYGYTF,TGTGCCAGCAGTTTAAGCATTACTAACTATGGCTACACCTTC
TRBD2,.,TRBV9,TRBJ2-3,CASSVLGRGGGDTQYF,TGTGCCAGCAGCGTGCTGGGGAGGGGCGGGGGAGATACGCAGTATTTT
.,.,TRBV6-5,TRBJ1-2,CASSEGGVGYTF,TGTGCCAGCAGCGAGGGTGGGGTTGGCTACACCTTC
.,.,TRBV6-5,TRBJ1-3,CASSYSIAGGNTIYF,TGTGCCAGCAGTTACTCGATAGCGGGGGGAAACACCATATATTTT
.,.,TRBV7-9,TRBJ2-1,CASSLGAYEQFF,TGTGCCAGTTCTCTGGGGGCATATGAGCAGTTCTTC
.,.,TRBV11-2,TRBJ1-6,CASSLDQMSPLHF,TGTGCCAGCAGCTTAGATCAAATGTCACCCCTCCACTTT
.,.,TRBV21-1,TRBJ2-3,CASSKPRSSGGRTDTQYF,TGTGCCAGCAGCAAACCCCGGTCTAGCGGGGGGCGCACAGATACGCAGTATTTT
.,.,TRBV28,TRBJ1-1,CASSFRGGTEAFF,TGTGCCAGCAGTTTCAGGGGAGGGACTGAAGCTTTCTTT
TRBD1,.,TRBV10-3,TRBJ2-7,CAISEDREPYEQYF,TGTGCCATCAGTGAGGACAGGGAACCCTACGAGCAGTACTTC
.,many,TRBV7-2,TRBJ1-6,CASSLLGYNSPLHF,TGTGCCAGCAGCTTACTCGGGTATAATTCACCCCTCCACTTT
TRBD2,.,TRBV7-3,TRBJ2-5,CASSPGAGVGETQYF,TGTGCCAGCAGCCCCGGGGCGGGAGTAGGAGAGACCCAGTACTTC
.,.,TRBV2,TRBJ1-1,CASGPYTEAFF,TGTGCCAGCGGCCCATACACTGAAGCTTTCTTT
TRBD1,.,TRBV19,TRBJ1-6,CASSMGTESSPLHF,TGTGCCAGTAGTATGGGGACAGAATCCTCACCCCTCCACTTT
.,.,TRBV28,TRBJ1-1,CASRQTPSYTEAFF,TGTGCCAGCAGGCAGACACCATCTTACACTGAAGCTTTCTTT
.,.,TRBV28,TRBJ2-2,CASEPLEMAGAGELFF,TGTGCCAGCGAGCCTTTGGAAATGGCAGGGGCCGGGGAGCTGTTTTTT
.,.,TRBV6-1,TRBJ2-7,CASSERPVRTVPYEQYF,TGTGCCAGCAGTGAAAGGCCCGTTAGGACAGTTCCCTACGAGCAGTACTTC
TRBD1,.,TRBV7-2,TRBJ1-1,CASSPREGQGNTEAFF,TGTGCCAGCAGCCCACGGGAGGGACAGGGAAACACTGAAGCTTTCTTT
TRBD1,.,TRBV19,TRBJ1-6,CASSAGQGSRSPLHF,TGTGCCAGTAGTGCAGGACAGGGGAGTAGATCACCCCTCCACTTT
TRBD1,.,TRBV2,TRBJ2-7,CASSSGQSYEQYF,TGTGCCAGCAGTTCGGGACAGTCCTACGAGCAGTACTTC
.,.,TRBV5-5,TRBJ1-2,CASSFDRPNGYTF,TGTGCCAGCAGCTTCGACAGGCCGAATGGCTACACCTTC